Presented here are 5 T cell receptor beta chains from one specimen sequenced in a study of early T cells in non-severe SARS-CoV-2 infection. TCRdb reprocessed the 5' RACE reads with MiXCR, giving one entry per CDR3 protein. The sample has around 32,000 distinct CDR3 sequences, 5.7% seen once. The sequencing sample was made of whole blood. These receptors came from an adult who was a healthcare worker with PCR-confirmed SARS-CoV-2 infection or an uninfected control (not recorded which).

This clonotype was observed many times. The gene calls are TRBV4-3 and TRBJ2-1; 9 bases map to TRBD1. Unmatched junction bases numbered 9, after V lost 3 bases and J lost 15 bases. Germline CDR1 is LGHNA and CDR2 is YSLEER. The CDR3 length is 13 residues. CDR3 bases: TGCGCCAGCAGCCAGAGGCGGGGGACAGGGTCGTTCTTC. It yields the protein CASSQRRGTGSFF.

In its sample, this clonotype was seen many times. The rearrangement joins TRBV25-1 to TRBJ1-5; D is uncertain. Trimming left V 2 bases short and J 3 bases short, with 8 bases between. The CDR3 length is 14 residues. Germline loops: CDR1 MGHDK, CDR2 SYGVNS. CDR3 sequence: CASSEGRVNQPQHF. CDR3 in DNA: TGTGCCAGCAGTGAAGGACGGGTCAATCAGCCCCAGCATTTT.

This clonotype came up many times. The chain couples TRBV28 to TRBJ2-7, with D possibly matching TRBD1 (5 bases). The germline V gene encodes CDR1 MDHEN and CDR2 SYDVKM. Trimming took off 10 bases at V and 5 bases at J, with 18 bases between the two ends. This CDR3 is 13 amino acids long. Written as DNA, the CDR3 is TGTGCCACCCAAGTAGGGGAAGGGAACGAGCAGTACTTC. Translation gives CATQVGEGNEQYF.

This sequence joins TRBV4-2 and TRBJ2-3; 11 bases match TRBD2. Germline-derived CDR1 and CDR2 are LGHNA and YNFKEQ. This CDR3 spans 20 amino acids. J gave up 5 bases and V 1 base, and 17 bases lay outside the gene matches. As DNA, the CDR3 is TGTGCCAGCAGCCAAGGAAGAGATTGGCTAGCGGGGGGTGTAGAAGATACGCAGTATTTT. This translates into CASSQGRDWLAGGVEDTQYF.

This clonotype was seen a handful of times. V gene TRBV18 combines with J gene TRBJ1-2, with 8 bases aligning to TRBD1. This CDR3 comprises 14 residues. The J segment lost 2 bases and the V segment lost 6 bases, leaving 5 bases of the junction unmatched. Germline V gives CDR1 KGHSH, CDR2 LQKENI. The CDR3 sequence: CASSKTGDNYGYTF. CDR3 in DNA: TGTGCCAGCTCCAAGACAGGGGACAACTATGGCTACACCTTC.